One sample yielded the 5 T cell receptor beta chains listed below, sequenced in a study of neurological immune-mediated disorders. TCRdb itself ran the 5' RACE reads through MiXCR, one entry per CDR3 protein. This sample carries 40,000 or so distinct CDR3 sequences, nearly 5% of them seen once, and the ten largest clones take around 9.7%. Sequencing input: CD4+ T cells from blood. The origin of the receptors is a man aged 18 to 30 in good health.

The table lists this clonotype with many counts. V gene TRBV20-1 combines with J gene TRBJ1-5, with a tentative D call TRBD1 (6 bases). Between the trimmed V and J ends, which lost 2 bases and 4 bases, there was a span of 9 bases. The CDR3 has 13 residues. Germline V gene lookup returns CDR1 DFQATT and CDR2 SNEGSKA (reference sequence). The CDR3 loop reads CSARRTANQPQHF. Written as DNA, the CDR3 is TGCAGTGCTAGACGGACAGCTAATCAGCCCCAGCATTTT.

This clonotype came up a few times. The rearrangement uses TRBV18 and TRBJ2-7; perhaps TRBD1 as D (6 bases). Germline CDR1 KGHSH, CDR2 LQKENI. The V gene lost 0 bases and the J gene lost 5 bases, with 11 bases spanning the gap. The CDR3 covers 14 residues. The CDR3 sequence is CASSPPGQTHEQYF. The CDR3 DNA reads as TGTGCCAGCTCACCACCAGGACAGACTCACGAGCAGTACTTC.

The rearrangement joins TRBV7-3 to TRBJ2-5; 7 nucleotides line up with TRBD2. The CDR3 is made up of 14 amino acids. The V and J ends lost 5 bases and 0 bases, in that order; junction bases with no gene match: 3. Germline V gene sequence: CDR1 SGHTA, CDR2 FQGTGA. CDR3 in DNA: TGTGCCAGCAGCGAAAGCGGGGACCAAGAGACCCAGTACTTC. It yields the protein CASSESGDQETQYF.

This clonotype was detected many times. The chain links TRBV5-1 to TRBJ2-7; the D is unclear. The germline V gene has CDR1 SGHRS and CDR2 YFSETQ. Trimming left V 5 bases short and J 5 bases short, with 14 bases between. This CDR3 region has 13 residues. In nucleotides, the CDR3 is TGCGCCAGCAGTTACCGCGATTTCAACGAGCAGTACTTC. It yields the protein CASSYRDFNEQYF.

Ten or more counts support this clonotype. CDR3 sequence: CASSLGFREKLFF. CDR3 bases: TGTGCCAGCAGCTTAGGGTTTCGTGAAAAACTGTTTTTT. The chain employs TRBV7-9 and TRBJ1-4; no firm D call. CDR1 and CDR2 (germline): SEHNR, FQNEAQ (reference sequence). V dropped 1 base and J dropped 7 bases, with 7 bases sitting between them. This CDR3 has 13 amino acids.